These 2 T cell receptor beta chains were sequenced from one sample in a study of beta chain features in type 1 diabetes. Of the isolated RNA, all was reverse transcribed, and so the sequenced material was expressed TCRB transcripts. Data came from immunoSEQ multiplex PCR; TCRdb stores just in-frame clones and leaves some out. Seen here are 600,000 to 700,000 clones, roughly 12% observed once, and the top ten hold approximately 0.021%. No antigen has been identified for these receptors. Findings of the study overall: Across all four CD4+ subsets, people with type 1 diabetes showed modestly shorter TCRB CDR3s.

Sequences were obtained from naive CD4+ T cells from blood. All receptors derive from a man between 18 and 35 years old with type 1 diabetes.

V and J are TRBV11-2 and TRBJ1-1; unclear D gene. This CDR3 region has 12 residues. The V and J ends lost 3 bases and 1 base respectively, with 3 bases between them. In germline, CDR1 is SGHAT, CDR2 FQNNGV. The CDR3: CASSLRNTEAFF. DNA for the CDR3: TGTGCCAGCAGCTTGAGGAACACTGAAGCTTTCTTT.

CDR3 protein: CASSGEAETQYF. CDR3 DNA: TGCGCCAGCAGCGGGGAGGCAGAGACCCAGTACTTC. This sequence joins TRBV5-1 and TRBJ2-5; maybe TRBD2 (6 bases). V was clipped by 4 bases and J by 4 bases, with 8 bases between them. The CDR3 length is 12 residues. The germline V gene encodes CDR1 SGHRS and CDR2 YFSETQ.